The 9 T cell receptor beta chains presented below share a single source sample, sequenced in a study of blood T cell repertoires in COVID-19. Only in-frame clones appear in the TCRdb table, and some are missing; sequencing was by immunoSEQ multiplex PCR. Seen here are around 160,000 clones, 88% observed once, and the top ten hold 2.3%. Material: peripheral blood. Receptor source: a human donor in a cohort sampled during active COVID-19.

The genes are TRBV7-3 and TRBJ1-1; 11 bases fit TRBD1. The germline V gene encodes CDR1 SGHTA and CDR2 FQGTGA. The CDR3 is 16 residues long. V lost 4 bases, J lost 5 bases, and 9 bases stayed unmatched. CDR3 residues: CASSWTGGSARTEAFF. CDR3 DNA sequence: TGTGCCAGCAGCTGGACAGGGGGCTCCGCGAGGACTGAAGCTTTCTTT.

The sample holds one count of this clone. The rearrangement uses TRBV4-1 and TRBJ2-1; no clear D gene. Trimming removed 0 bases at V and 2 bases at J, with 11 bases between. CDR3 length equals 16 residues. Looked up from germline, CDR1 is MGHRA and CDR2 is YSYEKL. CDR3 amino acids: CASSQERGATYNEQFF. Written as DNA, the CDR3 is TGCGCCAGCAGCCAAGAGCGAGGTGCTACCTACAATGAGCAGTTCTTC.

The V and J genes are TRBV28 and TRBJ1-4; weak D call: TRBD1 (6 bases). Germline CDR1 MDHEN, CDR2 SYDVKM. V was trimmed by 7 bases and J by 3 bases, leaving 12 bases between them. The length of the CDR3 is 14 residues. This CDR3 is CASKPGGPNEKLFF. The CDR3 DNA reads as TGTGCCAGCAAGCCGGGGGGCCCTAATGAAAAACTGTTTTTT.

V and J are TRBV11-3 and TRBJ2-3, with 7 bases identical to TRBD1. V trimming: 0 bases; J trimming: 0 bases; junction bases outside the gene matches: 6. The CDR3 sequence is 17 residues long. Germline loops: CDR1 SGHNT, CDR2 YENEEA. This CDR3 is CASSLDGTAFSTDTQYF. CDR3 DNA sequence: TGTGCCAGCAGCTTAGATGGGACAGCATTTAGCACAGATACGCAGTATTTT.

This rearrangement joins TRBV28 to TRBJ2-7; perhaps TRBD2 as D (5 bases). V dropped 4 bases and J dropped 4 bases, with 23 bases sitting between them. This CDR3 contains 17 residues. Germline CDR1 reads MDHEN; CDR2 reads SYDVKM. The CDR3 loop reads CASSSQSGSSGRYEQYF. The DNA of the CDR3 is TGTGCCAGCAGTTCACAAAGCGGATCCTCCGGAAGATACGAGCAGTACTTC.

V is TRBV28 and J is TRBJ1-4; 10 bases are shared with TRBD1. The ends lost 7 bases at V and 2 bases at J; junction bases unmatched: 4. Germline CDR1 MDHEN, CDR2 SYDVKM. The CDR3 extends over 15 amino acids. The CDR3 region has the DNA TGTGCCAGCAACGGACAGGGGGTTACTAATGAAAAACTGTTTTTT. Protein product: CASNGQGVTNEKLFF.

This chain joins TRBV6-5 and TRBJ1-4; 7 bases are shared with TRBD1. Germline assignment: CDR1 MNHEY and CDR2 SVGAGI. Trimming cost V 4 bases and J 7 bases; bases outside gene matches: 6. This CDR3 region has 14 residues. The CDR3 protein is CASSSERDSEKLFF. DNA for the CDR3: TGTGCCAGCAGTTCTGAGAGGGACAGTGAAAAACTGTTTTTT.

This clone was found once. The chain joins TRBV21-1 to TRBJ1-1; the table gives TRBD1 as D, unverified against the DNA. TRBV21-1 is designated a pseudogene. The length of the CDR3 is 16 residues. The CDR3 region has the DNA TGTGCCAGCAGCACTAAAAGGGGGCGTGGGAACACTGAAGCTTTCTTT. Translating gives CASSTKRGRGNTEAFF.

The rearrangement links TRBV6-2 or TRBV6-3 to TRBJ1-2; D may be TRBD1 (5 bases). The CDR3 spans 16 residues. Germline V gene sequence: CDR1 MNHEY, CDR2 SVGEGT. V lost 2 bases to trimming and J lost 7 bases, with 20 bases between them. CDR3 in amino acids: CASSYGSLSGKGGYTF. The CDR3, as DNA: TGTGCCAGCAGTTACGGATCCCTATCAGGGAAGGGTGGCTACACCTTC.